The entry below describes one TCR beta chain. The antigen remains undetermined. 60 Vbeta and 13 Jbeta primers were used in PCR. Repertoires were generated with immunoSEQ multiplex PCR, while TCRdb's copy carries only in-frame clones and drops some. The sample holds 30,000 to 40,000 clones. Germline values: CDR1 LNHDA, CDR2 SQIVND (reference sequence). The CDR3 sequence is 15 residues long. Trimming removed 5 bases from V and 4 bases from J; junction bases left unmatched: 6. The sample comes from a study of cytomegalovirus exposure and HLA in healthy donors. Study context: T cells numbering about 200 million yielded fewer than 140 million unique TCR beta sequences in an earlier analysis.

Points from the study as a whole: In a later analysis, compared with equally common non-associated chains, HLA-associated beta chains were more expanded. The authors listed 150 or so TCR beta chains as cytomegalovirus-associated. The authors later found most CMV-associated TCR beta chains appeared HLA-restricted.

Sequencing was carried out using PBMCs. The chain has TRBV19 and TRBJ1-5, with 9 bases lining up with TRBD1. The TCR originated in a middle-aged woman in good health and CMV-seropositive. The CDR3 DNA reads as TGTGCCAGTAGTCTGGACAGGGGCCTTAATCAGCCCCAGCATTTT. Translation gives CASSLDRGLNQPQHF. Variable domain in full (rest from reference TRBV19 and TRBJ1-5): DGGITQSPKYLFRKEGQNVTLSCEQNLNHDAMYWYRQDPGQGLRLIYYSQIVNDFQKGDIAEGYSVSREKKESFPLTVTSAQKNPTAFYLCASSLDRGLNQPQHFGDGTRLSIL.